A selection of T cell receptor beta chains follows, all from one sample in a study of spatial heterogeneity in lung cancer. TCRdb re-derived calls from the 5' RACE reads in MiXCR, one entry per CDR3 protein. The sample has fewer than 150,000 distinct CDR3 sequences, about a tenth seen once; the top ten hold approximately 25%. Sequencing was performed on PBMCs, taken at follow-up. All receptors derive from a female donor with early-stage non-small cell lung cancer. The CDR3 runs from the conserved cysteine through the conserved F or W. The D gene is left open where the match is weak. Clone size is shown for a subset of rows, as once, few, many or a class of expanded clone.

D gene: .
J gene: TRBJ2-5
clone size: many
V gene: TRBV29-1
CDR3 DNA: TGCAGCGCTGATAACACACAAGAGACCCAGTACTTC
CDR3 protein: CSADNTQETQYF

D gene: TRBD1
J gene: TRBJ1-3
clone size: .
V gene: TRBV7-8
CDR3 DNA: TGTGCCAGCGGTTCGTACAGGGGCCCTGGAAACACCATATATTTT
CDR3 protein: CASGSYRGPGNTIYF

D gene: TRBD2
J gene: TRBJ2-2
clone size: many
V gene: TRBV9
CDR3 DNA: TGTGCCAGCAGCGGGGAGGGGCGCGACACCGGGGAGCTGTTTTTT
CDR3 protein: CASSGEGRDTGELFF

D gene: TRBD1
J gene: TRBJ1-6
clone size: few
V gene: TRBV5-6
CDR3 DNA: TGTGCCAGCAGCCTCCGGGACAGAAATTCACCCCTCCACTTT
CDR3 protein: CASSLRDRNSPLHF

D gene: .
J gene: TRBJ2-3
clone size: .
V gene: TRBV27
CDR3 DNA: TGTGCCAGCAGTTTCACGGTCCCAGATACGCAGTATTTT
CDR3 protein: CASSFTVPDTQYF

D gene: .
J gene: TRBJ2-1
clone size: many
V gene: TRBV7-2
CDR3 DNA: TGTGCCAGCAGCCTAAGGAGGAGCTCCTACAATGAGCAGTTCTTC
CDR3 protein: CASSLRRSSYNEQFF

D gene: .
J gene: TRBJ2-1
clone size: many
V gene: TRBV2
CDR3 DNA: TGTGCCAGCAGTTCTGACTATAGCGGCAATATCAATGAGCAGTTCTTC
CDR3 protein: CASSSDYSGNINEQFF

D gene: .
J gene: TRBJ2-1
clone size: many
V gene: TRBV6-1
CDR3 DNA: TGTGCCAGCAGTGACCCAGTGGCAGGGGGGAATGAGCAGTTCTTC
CDR3 protein: CASSDPVAGGNEQFF

D gene: .
J gene: TRBJ2-5
clone size: many
V gene: TRBV4-3
CDR3 DNA: TGCGCCAGCAGCCAAGATCTTCAGGGTCGGGAGACCCAGTACTTC
CDR3 protein: CASSQDLQGRETQYF

D gene: TRBD1
J gene: TRBJ2-2
clone size: many
V gene: TRBV7-9
CDR3 DNA: TGTGCCAGCAGCCGACAGGGGCGCGGGGCCGGGGAGCTGTTTTTT
CDR3 protein: CASSRQGRGAGELFF

D gene: .
J gene: TRBJ1-2
clone size: .
V gene: TRBV19
CDR3 DNA: TGTGCCAGTAGTATAAACAACTATGGCTACACCTTC
CDR3 protein: CASSINNYGYTF

D gene: TRBD1
J gene: TRBJ1-5
clone size: many
V gene: TRBV20-1
CDR3 DNA: TGCAGTGCTAGAAGGGGACAGGGTGACCAGCCCCAGCATTTT
CDR3 protein: CSARRGQGDQPQHF

D gene: .
J gene: TRBJ1-1
clone size: .
V gene: TRBV19
CDR3 DNA: TGTGCCAGTAAAGCCCAGGGGAACACTGAAGCTTTCTTT
CDR3 protein: CASKAQGNTEAFF

D gene: .
J gene: TRBJ2-2
clone size: many
V gene: TRBV24-1
CDR3 DNA: TGTGCCACCAGTGGCTATCACACCGGGGAGCTGTTTTTT
CDR3 protein: CATSGYHTGELFF

D gene: TRBD2
J gene: TRBJ2-5
clone size: many
V gene: TRBV20-1
CDR3 DNA: TGCAGTGCTAGAGGTTCCCTAGCGGGAGGACCGAAGACCCAGTACTTC
CDR3 protein: CSARGSLAGGPKTQYF

D gene: .
J gene: TRBJ1-2
clone size: many
V gene: TRBV4-1
CDR3 DNA: TGCGCCAGCAGCCAAGATCCAGGGCTCTATGGCTACACCTTC
CDR3 protein: CASSQDPGLYGYTF

D gene: .
J gene: TRBJ2-1
clone size: .
V gene: TRBV20-1
CDR3 DNA: TGCAGTGCTAGAGACCGGGTAGCAAGGAGCTCCTACAATGAGCAGTTCTTC
CDR3 protein: CSARDRVARSSYNEQFF

D gene: .
J gene: TRBJ1-5
clone size: many
V gene: TRBV11-2
CDR3 DNA: TGTGCCAGCAGCTTAGAATTAGATCAGCCCCAGCATTTT
CDR3 protein: CASSLELDQPQHF

D gene: TRBD2
J gene: TRBJ2-7
clone size: .
V gene: TRBV29-1
CDR3 DNA: TGCAGCGTTGTGGCCAGCGGGAGCTTAAGGTCCTACGAGCAGTACTTC
CDR3 protein: CSVVASGSLRSYEQYF

D gene: .
J gene: TRBJ2-3
clone size: many
V gene: TRBV24-1
CDR3 DNA: TGTGCCACCAGTGACTCTAGCACAGATACGCAGTATTTT
CDR3 protein: CATSDSSTDTQYF

D gene: TRBD2
J gene: TRBJ2-1
clone size: few
V gene: TRBV12-3/TRBV12-4
CDR3 DNA: TGTGCCAGCAGTTTCAGGACTAGCGGGAGCGCTAATGAGCAGTTCTTC
CDR3 protein: CASSFRTSGSANEQFF

D gene: TRBD2
J gene: TRBJ2-5
clone size: few
V gene: TRBV24-1
CDR3 DNA: TGTGCCACCAGTGAGCAGACTAGCGGGATTCAAGAGACCCAGTACTTC
CDR3 protein: CATSEQTSGIQETQYF

D gene: TRBD1
J gene: TRBJ2-7
clone size: .
V gene: TRBV28
CDR3 DNA: TGTGCCAGCCGCGGACAGGGGCCTACCTACGAGCAGTACTTC
CDR3 protein: CASRGQGPTYEQYF

D gene: .
J gene: TRBJ1-5
clone size: .
V gene: TRBV2
CDR3 DNA: TGTGCCAGCAGTCGGACCGGGTGGCCCCAGCATTTT
CDR3 protein: CASSRTGWPQHF

D gene: .
J gene: TRBJ2-7
clone size: .
V gene: TRBV21-1
CDR3 DNA: TGTGCCAGCAGCAAAGTTCGGGACAGCTCCTACGAGCAGTACTTC
CDR3 protein: CASSKVRDSSYEQYF

D gene: TRBD2
J gene: TRBJ2-7
clone size: many
V gene: TRBV5-1
CDR3 DNA: TGCGCCAGCAGCTTGGCCAAAGCGGGAGGGCGCGAGCAGTACTTC
CDR3 protein: CASSLAKAGGREQYF

D gene: TRBD1
J gene: TRBJ1-1
clone size: many
V gene: TRBV29-1
CDR3 DNA: TGCAGCGGCCTCACAGGGGGTGCTGAAGCTTTCTTT
CDR3 protein: CSGLTGGAEAFF

D gene: .
J gene: TRBJ2-3
clone size: many
V gene: TRBV6-2/TRBV6-3
CDR3 DNA: TGTGCCAGCAGTTACCCATCAAAAGACAGGAGCACAGATACGCAGTATTTT
CDR3 protein: CASSYPSKDRSTDTQYF

D gene: .
J gene: TRBJ1-1
clone size: many
V gene: TRBV20-1
CDR3 DNA: TGCAGTGCTAGAGATGGAGCTAGGGGGGTCGCTGAAGCTTTCTTT
CDR3 protein: CSARDGARGVAEAFF

D gene: .
J gene: TRBJ1-5
clone size: many
V gene: TRBV3-1
CDR3 DNA: TGTGCCAGCAGCCCGTCACCGGGGCAGCCCCAGCATTTT
CDR3 protein: CASSPSPGQPQHF

D gene: TRBD2
J gene: TRBJ2-7
clone size: .
V gene: TRBV7-2
CDR3 DNA: TGTGCCAGCAGCTTAACGGGAGGGGCAGGGACCTACGAGCAGTACTTC
CDR3 protein: CASSLTGGAGTYEQYF

D gene: TRBD1
J gene: TRBJ1-2
clone size: few
V gene: TRBV29-1
CDR3 DNA: TGCAGCGTTGAGGGACAGGGGTTGTCTGGCTACACCTTC
CDR3 protein: CSVEGQGLSGYTF

D gene: .
J gene: TRBJ2-3
clone size: .
V gene: TRBV15
CDR3 DNA: TGTGCCACCAGCAGAGATGGGGGTGCTGGCACAGATACGCAGTATTTT
CDR3 protein: CATSRDGGAGTDTQYF

D gene: TRBD2
J gene: TRBJ2-1
clone size: .
V gene: TRBV3-1
CDR3 DNA: TGTGCCAGCAGGAAAAGCGGGAGGGCCGAACTCAGCTCCTACAATGAGCAGTTCTTC
CDR3 protein: CASRKSGRAELSSYNEQFF

D gene: .
J gene: TRBJ2-4
clone size: few
V gene: TRBV2
CDR3 DNA: TGTGCCAGCAGTGATGGCAGGGTAGTAAACATTCAGTACTTC
CDR3 protein: CASSDGRVVNIQYF

D gene: TRBD2
J gene: TRBJ2-7
clone size: .
V gene: TRBV11-2
CDR3 DNA: TGTGCCAGCAGCCTACTAGCGTCCTCCTACGAGCAGTACTTC
CDR3 protein: CASSLLASSYEQYF

D gene: TRBD2
J gene: TRBJ2-1
clone size: few
V gene: TRBV20-1
CDR3 DNA: TGCAGTGCTACCAAGGGACTAGCGGGTTACAATGAGCAGTTCTTC
CDR3 protein: CSATKGLAGYNEQFF

D gene: .
J gene: TRBJ2-1
clone size: .
V gene: TRBV9
CDR3 DNA: TGTGCCAGCAGCTACCAAGGACTTTACAATGAGCAGTTCTTC
CDR3 protein: CASSYQGLYNEQFF

D gene: .
J gene: TRBJ1-5
clone size: many
V gene: TRBV2
CDR3 DNA: TGTGCCAGCAGTGAAGGGGGTAGGCAGCCCCAGCATTTT
CDR3 protein: CASSEGGRQPQHF

D gene: .
J gene: TRBJ2-3
clone size: .
V gene: TRBV29-1
CDR3 DNA: TGCAGCGTTGACAAACGGCTAGCGCTAGATACGCAGTATTTT
CDR3 protein: CSVDKRLALDTQYF